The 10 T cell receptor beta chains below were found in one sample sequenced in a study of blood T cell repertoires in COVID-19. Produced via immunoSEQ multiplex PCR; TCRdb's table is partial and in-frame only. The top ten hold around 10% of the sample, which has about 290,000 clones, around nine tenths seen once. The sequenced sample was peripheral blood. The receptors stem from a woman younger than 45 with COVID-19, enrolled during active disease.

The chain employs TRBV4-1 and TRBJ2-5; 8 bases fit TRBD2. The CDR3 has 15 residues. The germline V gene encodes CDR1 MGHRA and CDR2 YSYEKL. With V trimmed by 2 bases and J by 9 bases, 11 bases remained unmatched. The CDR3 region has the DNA TGCGCCAGCAGCCAAAGTGATAGCGGGGCCCTCCCCCAGTACTTC. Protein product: CASSQSDSGALPQYF.

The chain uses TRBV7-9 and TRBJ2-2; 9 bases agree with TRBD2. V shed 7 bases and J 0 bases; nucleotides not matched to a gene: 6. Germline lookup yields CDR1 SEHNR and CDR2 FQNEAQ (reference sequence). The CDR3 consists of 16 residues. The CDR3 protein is CASTRRGGANTGELFF. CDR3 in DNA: TGTGCCAGCACCCGGCGCGGGGGGGCGAACACCGGGGAGCTGTTTTTT.

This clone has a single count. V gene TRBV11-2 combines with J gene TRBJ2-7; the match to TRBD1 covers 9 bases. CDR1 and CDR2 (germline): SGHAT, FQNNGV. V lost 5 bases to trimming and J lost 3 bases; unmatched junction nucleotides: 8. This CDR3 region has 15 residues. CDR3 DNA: TGTGCCAGCAGCCGTTGGGACAGGGAGTACTACGAGCAGTACTTC. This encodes CASSRWDREYYEQYF.

For the CDR3, the DNA is TGTGCCAGTAGGCACGAACCGGGACAGGAATGGGGTTCACCCCTCCACTTT. Protein product: CASRHEPGQEWGSPLHF. The chain is built from TRBV19 and TRBJ1-6, with TRBD1 matching 8 bases. After removal of 6 bases from V and 9 bases from J, the junction contained 16 bases not matched to a gene. This CDR3 spans 17 amino acids. Germline CDR1 reads LNHDA; CDR2 reads SQIVND (reference sequence).

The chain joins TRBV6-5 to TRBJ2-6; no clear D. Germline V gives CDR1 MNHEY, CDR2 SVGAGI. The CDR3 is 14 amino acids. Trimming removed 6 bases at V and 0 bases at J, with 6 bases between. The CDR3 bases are TGTGCCAGCAGCAGGATCTCTGGGGCCAACGTCCTGACTTTC. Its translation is CASSRISGANVLTF.

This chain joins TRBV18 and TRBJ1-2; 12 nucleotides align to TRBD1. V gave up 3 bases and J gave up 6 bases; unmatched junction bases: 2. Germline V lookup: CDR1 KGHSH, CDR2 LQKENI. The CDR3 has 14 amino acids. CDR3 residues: CASSPWDRGHGYTF. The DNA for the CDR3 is TGTGCCAGCTCACCTTGGGACAGGGGGCATGGCTACACCTTC. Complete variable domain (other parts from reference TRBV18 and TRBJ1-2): NAGVMQNPRHLVRRRGQEARLRCSPMKGHSHVYWYRQLPEEGLKFMVYLQKENIIDESGMPKERFSAEFPKEGPSILRIQQVVRGDSAAYFCASSPWDRGHGYTFGSGTRLTVV.

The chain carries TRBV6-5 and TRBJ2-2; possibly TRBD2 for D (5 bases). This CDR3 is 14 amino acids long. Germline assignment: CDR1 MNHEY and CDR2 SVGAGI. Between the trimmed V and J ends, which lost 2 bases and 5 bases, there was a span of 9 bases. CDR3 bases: TGTGCCAGCAGTTACACTAGTGAGACCGGGGAGCTGTTTTTT. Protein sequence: CASSYTSETGELFF.

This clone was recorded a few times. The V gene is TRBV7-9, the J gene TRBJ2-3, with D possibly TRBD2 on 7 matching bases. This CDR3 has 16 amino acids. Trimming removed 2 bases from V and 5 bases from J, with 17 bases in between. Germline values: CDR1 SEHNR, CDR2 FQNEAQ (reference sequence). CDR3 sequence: CASSLMAGAYGDTQYF. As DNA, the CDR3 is TGTGCCAGCAGCTTAATGGCGGGGGCCTATGGAGATACGCAGTATTTT.

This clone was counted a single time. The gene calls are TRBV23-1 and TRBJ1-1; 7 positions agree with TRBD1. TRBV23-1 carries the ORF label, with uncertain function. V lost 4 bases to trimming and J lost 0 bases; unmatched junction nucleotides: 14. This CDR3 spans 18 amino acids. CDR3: CASSRGTDPGPLNTEAFF. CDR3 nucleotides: TGCGCCAGCAGTCGAGGGACAGACCCCGGACCCTTGAACACTGAAGCTTTCTTT.

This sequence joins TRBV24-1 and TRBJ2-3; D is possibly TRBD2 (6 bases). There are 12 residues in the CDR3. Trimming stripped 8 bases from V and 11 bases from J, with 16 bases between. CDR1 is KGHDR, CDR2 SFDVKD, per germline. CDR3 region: CATTSVGGVQYF. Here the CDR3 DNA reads TGTGCCACCACTTCGGTGGGGGGTGTGCAGTATTTT.